Listed below are T cell receptor beta chains from one sample, sequenced in a study of Graves' ophthalmopathy and Graves' hyperthyroidism. Each CDR3 protein is one row after TCRdb ran MiXCR on the multiplex PCR reads. Here the sample spans roughly 400,000 distinct CDR3 sequences, approximately 20% being singletons. Source material: peripheral blood. Every receptor here comes from a woman between 18 and 30 years old with Graves' ophthalmopathy. CDR3s include the opening cysteine and the closing phenylalanine or tryptophan. The D gene is left open where the match is weak. Where a row states a size, it is once, few, many or the class of an expanded clone; other rows omit it.

v_call	d_call	j_call	clone_size	cdr3_length	cdr3_aa	cdr3_nt
TRBV20-1	TRBD1	TRBJ1-5	many	14	CSASGSGGGQPQHF	TGCAGTGCTAGCGGTTCAGGGGGCGGGCAGCCCCAGCATTTT
TRBV2	NA	TRBJ1-1	many	15	CASSGRGGLNTEAFF	TGTGCCAGCAGTGGCCGAGGGGGGTTGAACACTGAAGCTTTCTTT
TRBV19	NA	TRBJ2-7	once	14	CASSIRQSSYEQYF	TGTGCCAGTAGTATCCGACAGAGCTCCTACGAGCAGTACTTC
TRBV5-5	NA	TRBJ2-5	many	14	CASSLNPLPETQYF	TGTGCCAGCAGCTTGAACCCCCTACCTGAGACCCAGTACTTC
TRBV4-1	NA	TRBJ2-5	many	14	CASSQVGREETQYF	TGCGCCAGCAGCCAAGTTGGAAGGGAAGAGACCCAGTACTTC
TRBV6-2/TRBV6-3	NA	TRBJ2-7	many	19	CASSYSRNRGTESSYEQYF	TGTGCCAGCAGTTACTCCAGGAACAGAGGGACGGAGAGCTCCTACGAGCAGTACTTC
TRBV28	TRBD1	TRBJ1-2	NA	14	CASRGTGGRSGYTF	TGTGCCAGCAGAGGGACAGGGGGCAGATCGGGCTACACCTTC
TRBV11-2	NA	TRBJ1-3	many	14	CASSLPGLRNTIYF	TGTGCCAGCAGCTTACCAGGCTTGCGGAACACCATATATTTT
TRBV3-1	NA	TRBJ2-7	few	15	CASSQDPGSYYEQYF	TGTGCCAGCAGCCAAGATCCGGGCAGTTACTACGAGCAGTACTTC
TRBV7-3	NA	TRBJ2-7	many	12	CASSPGRGEQYF	TGTGCCAGCAGCCCCGGACGGGGCGAGCAGTACTTC
TRBV19	NA	TRBJ2-7	many	14	CASSIGNRFDEQYF	TGTGCCAGTAGTATCGGTAACCGATTTGACGAGCAGTACTTC
TRBV12-3/TRBV12-4	TRBD1	TRBJ1-5	many	14	CASTDRTGNQPQHF	TGTGCCAGCACTGATAGGACAGGGAATCAGCCCCAGCATTTT
TRBV7-8	NA	TRBJ2-5	many	15	CASSLAGEKKETQYF	TGTGCCAGCAGCTTAGCTGGGGAAAAAAAAGAGACCCAGTACTTC
TRBV19	NA	TRBJ1-5	many	16	CASSRSGGAGNQPQHF	TGTGCCAGTAGTAGATCGGGCGGGGCGGGCAATCAGCCCCAGCATTTT
TRBV5-1	NA	TRBJ1-2	many	14	CASSFGGQGNGYTF	TGCGCCAGCAGCTTTGGGGGGCAAGGCAATGGCTACACCTTC
TRBV7-9	TRBD1	TRBJ2-7	many	15	CASSLMGQGPGEQYF	TGTGCCAGCAGCTTAATGGGACAGGGCCCCGGGGAGCAGTACTTC
TRBV2	NA	TRBJ2-5	NA	13	CASSAGLEETQYF	TGTGCCAGCAGCGCGGGACTTGAAGAGACCCAGTACTTC
TRBV4-3	NA	TRBJ1-3	many	16	CASSQDWGAHGNTIYF	TGCGCCAGCAGCCAAGATTGGGGGGCCCATGGAAACACCATATATTTT
TRBV29-1	TRBD1	TRBJ1-5	many	14	CSVVTGDRNQPQHF	TGCAGCGTTGTCACAGGGGACAGGAATCAGCCCCAGCATTTT
TRBV11-1	TRBD1	TRBJ1-2	many	16	CASSLGQGRLNYGYTF	TGTGCCAGCAGCTTGGGACAGGGGAGACTTAACTATGGCTACACCTTC
TRBV6-5	TRBD2	TRBJ2-7	NA	15	CASSVLAGVTHEQYF	TGTGCCAGCAGTGTACTAGCGGGAGTTACCCACGAGCAGTACTTC
TRBV6-1	TRBD1	TRBJ1-1	NA	15	CASSPRDRPFFEAFF	TGTGCCAGCAGTCCCCGGGACAGGCCCTTCTTTGAAGCTTTCTTT
TRBV28	NA	TRBJ1-6	many	16	CASSLWQNSYNSPLHF	TGTGCCAGCAGTTTATGGCAGAACTCCTATAATTCACCCCTCCACTTT
TRBV6-5	NA	TRBJ2-7	NA	16	CASSLLIGIERHEQYF	TGTGCCAGCAGTTTACTCATCGGGATCGAGCGCCACGAGCAGTACTTC
TRBV10-3	TRBD1	TRBJ2-2	many	14	CAISESQGAGELFF	TGTGCCATCAGTGAGTCGCAGGGGGCCGGGGAGCTGTTTTTT
TRBV9	NA	TRBJ1-5	many	13	CASSVGWSDPQHF	TGTGCCAGCAGCGTAGGGTGGAGTGATCCCCAGCATTTT
TRBV6-2/TRBV6-3	NA	TRBJ2-7	many	14	CASGVPAVVYEQYF	TGTGCCAGCGGGGTCCCGGCGGTCGTCTACGAGCAGTACTTC
TRBV4-1	TRBD1	TRBJ1-2	NA	15	CASSQELQGLGGYTF	TGCGCCAGCAGCCAGGAGCTACAGGGGTTAGGGGGCTACACCTTC
TRBV6-1	NA	TRBJ1-1	many	14	CASSDRGRDTEAFF	TGTGCCAGCAGTGACCGGGGGCGCGACACTGAAGCTTTCTTT
TRBV7-9	NA	TRBJ2-7	NA	14	CASSIGGEAYEQYF	TGTGCCAGCAGCATAGGAGGGGAAGCCTACGAGCAGTACTTC
TRBV12-3/TRBV12-4	NA	TRBJ2-2	many	16	CATTPVAGPNTGELFF	TGTGCCACTACGCCCGTGGCAGGCCCAAACACCGGGGAGCTGTTTTTT
TRBV6-2/TRBV6-3	TRBD1	TRBJ1-1	NA	18	CASSYQIGQGPMNTEAFF	TGTGCCAGCAGTTACCAGATCGGACAGGGTCCTATGAACACTGAAGCTTTCTTT
TRBV12-3/TRBV12-4	NA	TRBJ1-2	NA	13	CVSSFGIYHGYTF	TGTGTCAGCAGTTTCGGGATCTACCATGGCTACACCTTC
TRBV6-5	NA	TRBJ1-6	many	16	CASSYSTLRGNSPLHF	TGTGCCAGCAGTTACTCGACTTTAAGGGGTAATTCACCCCTCCACTTT
TRBV28	TRBD1	TRBJ1-2	NA	13	CASKSGTVLMYTF	TGTGCCAGCAAATCCGGGACAGTCCTAATGTACACCTTC
TRBV15	TRBD2	TRBJ2-7	many	15	CATSRVAGVHYEQYF	TGTGCCACCAGCAGAGTAGCGGGAGTTCACTACGAGCAGTACTTC
TRBV7-2	TRBD2	TRBJ2-5	NA	19	CASSLALLAGGRGAETQYF	TGTGCCAGCAGCTTAGCGCTCCTAGCGGGAGGGCGGGGGGCAGAGACCCAGTACTTC
TRBV12-3/TRBV12-4	TRBD2	TRBJ2-2	many	21	CASSSGAGVFAFASSAGELFF	TGTGCCAGCAGTTCTGGCGCGGGAGTGTTCGCGTTCGCATCGTCGGCCGGGGAGCTGTTTTTT
TRBV2	NA	TRBJ1-1	many	11	CASSVGTEAFF	TGTGCCAGCAGTGTGGGCACTGAAGCTTTCTTT
TRBV18	NA	TRBJ1-1	many	16	CASSPRSGAQVDEAFF	TGTGCCAGCTCACCAAGGTCTGGGGCTCAGGTTGATGAAGCTTTCTTT
TRBV28	TRBD1	TRBJ2-7	many	15	CASSTGTVVFSEQYF	TGTGCCAGCAGCACCGGGACAGTGGTTTTTAGCGAGCAGTACTTC
TRBV12-3/TRBV12-4	NA	TRBJ1-5	few	14	CASSSDPKSQPQHF	TGTGCCAGCAGTTCCGATCCGAAATCTCAGCCCCAGCATTTT
TRBV9	NA	TRBJ2-1	NA	12	CASSVQRDEQFF	TGTGCCAGCAGCGTACAGCGTGATGAGCAGTTCTTC
TRBV6-5	NA	TRBJ1-2	NA	14	CASSYRGGPYGYTF	TGTGCCAGCAGTTACAGAGGGGGACCCTATGGCTACACCTTC
TRBV7-2	NA	TRBJ2-7	once	14	CASSLARGLYEQYF	TGTGCCAGCAGCTTAGCCAGGGGACTGTACGAGCAGTACTTC
TRBV7-9	NA	TRBJ1-5	many	12	CASSPTGQPQHF	TGTGCCAGCAGCCCCACAGGCCAGCCCCAGCATTTT
TRBV20-1	NA	TRBJ2-7	many	12	CSAPWLPYEQYF	TGCAGTGCTCCTTGGCTTCCCTACGAGCAGTACTTC
TRBV6-4	NA	TRBJ1-2	many	17	CASSPSLLGGPNYGYTF	TGTGCCAGCAGTCCCTCCCTCCTTGGCGGGCCGAACTATGGCTACACCTTC
TRBV2	TRBD2	TRBJ2-5	many	9	CAPGGAQYF	TGTGCCCCGGGGGGGGCCCAGTACTTC
TRBV6-1	NA	TRBJ1-1	many	13	CASSPGASGGAFF	TGTGCCAGCAGCCCCGGGGCATCCGGTGGAGCTTTCTTT
TRBV4-3	NA	TRBJ1-6	NA	16	CASSQNRDVYNSPLHF	TGCGCCAGCAGCCAAAACCGGGACGTATATAATTCACCCCTCCACTTT
TRBV28	NA	TRBJ2-5	many	16	CASSFSKLKQQETQYF	TGTGCCAGCAGTTTTTCGAAACTAAAACAACAAGAGACCCAGTACTTC
TRBV28	TRBD1	TRBJ2-4	many	17	CASSALQTGLAKNIQYF	TGTGCCAGCAGCGCCTTGCAGACAGGGTTAGCCAAAAACATTCAGTACTTC
TRBV4-3	NA	TRBJ2-7	many	14	CASSQVGGQYEQYF	TGCGCCAGCAGCCAAGTGGGGGGGCAATACGAGCAGTACTTC
TRBV20-1	TRBD1	TRBJ1-1	many	15	CSAMEGAQMNTEAFF	TGCAGTGCAATGGAGGGGGCCCAGATGAACACTGAAGCTTTCTTT
TRBV7-8	NA	TRBJ2-7	NA	16	CASSLDGGGYSYEQYF	TGTGCCAGCAGCTTAGACGGGGGCGGGTACTCCTACGAGCAGTACTTC
TRBV29-1	TRBD1	TRBJ2-7	many	12	CSTRTGEDEQYF	TGCAGCACCCGGACAGGAGAAGACGAGCAGTACTTC
TRBV30	TRBD2	TRBJ2-5	NA	13	CAWSEAGEETQYF	TGTGCCTGGAGTGAGGCGGGGGAAGAGACCCAGTACTTC
TRBV27	TRBD1	TRBJ2-5	many	16	CASRRDRAPFYETQYF	TGTGCCAGTCGCCGGGACAGGGCCCCCTTTTACGAGACCCAGTACTTC